This T cell receptor (beta chain) was captured by sequencing in a study of OX40 agonist ivuxolimab in advanced cancers. Study-level information: Partial responses, seen in three patients, involved one hepatocellular carcinoma and two cutaneous melanomas. Whole-study findings and limits: The authors did not determine the antigen specificity of the expanded peripheral T cells.

TCRdb's copy holds only in-frame clones and misses some; the assay was immunoSEQ multiplex PCR. The table includes around 100,000 clones, just under 95% detected once. Germline V gene data show CDR1 as SEHNR and CDR2 as FQNEAQ (reference sequence). This CDR3 is 13 amino acids long. V dropped 3 bases and J dropped 1 base, with 5 bases sitting between them. For this clone: Its matching antigen is unknown.

The receptor was isolated from an adult with an advanced solid tumor such as melanoma, head and neck, liver or kidney cancer. The sample in question was CD4+ or CD8+ T cells sorted from blood, obtained in a trial of the OX40 agonist ivuxolimab. V and J are TRBV7-9 and TRBJ2-3; no definite D call. The CDR3 is CASSFSGTDTQYF. The DNA of the CDR3 is TGTGCCAGCAGCTTTTCTGGCACAGATACGCAGTATTTT.